A single sample gave rise to the 25 T cell receptor beta chains below, sequenced in a study of identical twins. MiXCR, applied by TCRdb to the 5' RACE reads, yields one record per CDR3 protein. In the table there are 200,000 to 250,000 distinct CDR3 sequences, over 9.5% of which are singletons. Sequences were obtained from memory T cells sorted from blood. Receptors originate from a man aged 50 to 59 in good health.

This clonotype came up many times. The CDR3 region is CASRASRAYGYTF. The CDR3 region has the DNA TGTGCCAGCAGAGCCAGCAGGGCTTATGGCTACACCTTC. V gene TRBV3-1 combines with J gene TRBJ1-2; a possible D gene is TRBD1 (5 bases). With 6 bases removed from V and 5 bases from J, the gap between germline ends came to 13 bases. The CDR3 sequence is 13 residues long. Germline CDR1 and CDR2: LGHDT and YNNKEL (reference sequence).

This clonotype was seen a handful of times. The chain recombines TRBV5-6 with TRBJ2-7; D not resolved. Germline CDR1 and CDR2: SGHDT and YYEEEE. V was shortened by 4 bases and J by 0 bases, with 5 bases between the two germline ends. This CDR3 is built from 12 residues. DNA for the CDR3: TGTGCCAGCAGCATCCTCTCCTACGAGCAGTACTTC. Amino acids: CASSILSYEQYF.

The sample holds a few counts of this clonotype. At one end, the junction sequence differs from germline, possibly due to a read error. The J gene is TRBJ2-3, the V gene TRBV7-7; 8 nucleotides match TRBD2. Germline V gene data show CDR1 as SSHAT and CDR2 as FNYEAQ (reference sequence). This CDR3 is built from 16 residues. CDR3 protein: CASSPVSGGKADTQYF. The DNA for the CDR3 is TGTGCTAGCAGCCCCGTGTCGGGGGGGAAGGCAGATACGCAGTATTTT.

The chain uses TRBV13 and TRBJ2-5, with D possibly being TRBD1 or TRBD2 (5 bases each). The germline CDR1 and CDR2 sequences are PRHDT and FYEKMQ (reference sequence). The CDR3 loop spans 13 amino acids. Trimming took off 4 bases at V and 4 bases at J, with 10 bases between the two ends. The CDR3 loop reads CASSSKGRETQYF. As DNA, the CDR3 is TGTGCCAGCAGCTCAAAGGGGAGAGAGACCCAGTACTTC.

The sample holds many counts of this clonotype. The CDR3 loop is CASSLAVSGSFFEQYF. The DNA of the CDR3 is TGTGCCAGCAGCTTAGCTGTTAGCGGGAGTTTTTTCGAGCAGTACTTC. V and J are TRBV11-2 and TRBJ2-7; 9 bases line up with TRBD2. The CDR3 has 16 residues. V shed 1 base, J shed 6 bases, and the junction held 10 bases outside the gene matches. Germline lookup yields CDR1 SGHAT and CDR2 FQNNGV.

The chain recombines TRBV20-1 with TRBJ2-7; D may be TRBD1 (6 bases). Trimming took off 0 bases at V and 1 base at J, with 10 bases between the two ends. This CDR3 region has 14 residues. Germline CDR1 DFQATT, CDR2 SNEGSKA (reference sequence). The CDR3 coding sequence is TGCAGTGCTAGAGAGCAAACAGGGTCCTACGAGCAGTACTTC. Amino acid sequence: CSAREQTGSYEQYF.

This clonotype was picked up a small number of times. The chain is built from TRBV20-1 and TRBJ2-5; 9 bases fit TRBD2. There are 15 residues in the CDR3. V dropped 0 bases and J dropped 2; count of bases not matched to a gene: 4. Germline V gene lookup returns CDR1 DFQATT and CDR2 SNEGSKA (reference sequence). The CDR3 region is CSARDASGVQETQYF. As DNA, the CDR3 is TGCAGTGCTAGAGATGCTAGCGGGGTACAAGAGACCCAGTACTTC.

This clonotype has ten or more counts. The chain links TRBV5-1 to TRBJ2-7, with D unresolved. The germline CDR1 and CDR2 sequences are SGHRS and YFSETQ. With 5 bases removed from V and 2 bases from J, the gap between germline ends came to 11 bases. The CDR3 totals 13 residues. The CDR3 DNA sequence: TGCGCCAGCAGTTCCGACGGTGCCTACGAGCAGTACTTC. This encodes CASSSDGAYEQYF.

This clonotype appeared many times. The V call is TRBV11-1, the J call TRBJ2-1, with 10 bases identical to TRBD2. V dropped 4 bases and J dropped 2; count of bases not matched to a gene: 8. CDR3 size: 17 residues. Germline V gene data show CDR1 as SGHAT and CDR2 as FQDESV (reference sequence). DNA for the CDR3: TGTGCCAGCAGCTGGCTAGCGGGAGTTGGGCCCTACAATGAGCAGTTCTTC. Residues: CASSWLAGVGPYNEQFF.

The table lists this clonotype with a few counts. This chain links TRBV6-2 or TRBV6-3 with TRBJ1-6; D gene ambiguous. Trimming left V 6 bases short and J 14 bases short, with 17 bases between. CDR3 length: 13 amino acids. CDR1 MNHEY and CDR2 SVGEGT come from the germline V gene. Written as DNA, the CDR3 is TGTGCCAGCAGGGCCGGCGACCTCTCCACCCTCCACTTT. Translating it yields CASRAGDLSTLHF.

The sample holds a few counts of this clonotype. The rearrangement links TRBV7-9 to TRBJ1-2, with D unclear. Deletions cut 1 base from V and 4 bases from J, with 13 bases between. The CDR3 covers 15 residues. From germline, CDR1 is SEHNR and CDR2 FQNEAQ (reference sequence). CDR3 residues: CASSLVGGPGYGYTF. The CDR3 DNA reads as TGTGCCAGCAGCTTAGTGGGTGGTCCCGGCTATGGCTACACCTTC.

The chain carries TRBV28 and TRBJ1-4, with D possibly matching TRBD1 (6 bases). CDR3 length: 15 residues. The germline V gene has CDR1 MDHEN and CDR2 SYDVKM. Between the trimmed V and J ends, which lost 3 bases and 4 bases, there was a span of 12 bases. This CDR3 reads CASSFGGGGNEKLFF. CDR3 DNA sequence: TGTGCCAGCAGTTTTGGAGGGGGAGGTAATGAAAAACTGTTTTTT.

The chain links TRBV7-2 to TRBJ2-3; 9 nucleotides line up with TRBD2. The CDR3 covers 15 residues. Germline-derived CDR1 and CDR2 are SGHTA and FQGNSA. Trimming at V came to 5 bases and at J to 5 bases, leaving 8 bases not matched to a gene. The CDR3, as DNA: TGTGCCAGCAGCCCCAGCGGGGGGAGACGAGATACGCAGTATTTT. Amino acids: CASSPSGGRRDTQYF.

The rearrangement uses TRBV24-1 and TRBJ1-5; D gene uncertain. Germline lookup yields CDR1 KGHDR and CDR2 SFDVKD. CDR3 size: 14 residues. Deletions cut 1 base from V and 2 bases from J, with 5 bases between. CDR3 in DNA: TGTGCCACCAGTGATTTTAATGGCAATCAGCCCCAGCATTTT. This codes for CATSDFNGNQPQHF.

In its sample, this clonotype was seen many times. The chain uses TRBV5-1 and TRBJ2-7, with TRBD1 matching 7 bases. With V trimmed by 2 bases and J by 7 bases, 6 bases remained unmatched. The CDR3 runs to 13 residues. In germline, CDR1 is SGHRS, CDR2 YFSETQ. DNA for the CDR3: TGCGCCAGCAGCTTTGGACAGGCCAGGGAGCAGTACTTC. Encoded protein: CASSFGQAREQYF.

This clonotype occurred a few times. The chain uses TRBV4-1 and TRBJ1-4; possibly TRBD1 for D (6 bases). Germline V gives CDR1 MGHRA, CDR2 YSYEKL. V was shortened by 3 bases and J by 0 bases, with 11 bases between the two germline ends. This CDR3 spans 16 amino acids. CDR3 DNA: TGCGCCAGCAGCCAGGCTGGACAGTCAACTAATGAAAAACTGTTTTTT. Its protein is CASSQAGQSTNEKLFF.

This clonotype showed up many times. J is TRBJ2-7 and V is TRBV12-3 or TRBV12-4; D is possibly TRBD1 (5 bases). The V end was cut by 3 bases, the J end by 3 bases, with 9 bases between. CDR3 length equals 13 residues. This CDR3 is CASSFDRNYEQYF. CDR3 sequence (DNA): TGTGCCAGCAGTTTTGACAGAAACTACGAGCAGTACTTC.

This clonotype has at least ten counts. This chain connects TRBV29-1 to TRBJ2-2, with D possibly being TRBD2 (5 bases). CDR1 and CDR2 (germline): SQVTM, ANQGSEA. Trimming removed 7 bases at V and 16 bases at J, with 19 bases between. The CDR3 spans 11 residues. The CDR3 DNA sequence: TGCAGCGCTGATTTGCAAGGGAGTAGGTTTTTT. Amino acids: CSADLQGSRFF.

This clonotype was seen a few times. The chain has TRBV28 and TRBJ1-5, with a weak D call TRBD1 (5 bases). CDR3 length: 15 amino acids. Trimming removed 5 bases at V and 2 bases at J, with 13 bases between. The germline V gene encodes CDR1 MDHEN and CDR2 SYDVKM. The CDR3 nucleotides are TGTGCCAGCAGTCCCCTGAGCAGGGGCAATCAGCCCCAGCATTTT. It translates to CASSPLSRGNQPQHF.

This clonotype was observed at least ten times. This chain links TRBV5-6 with TRBJ2-7; 9 bases fit TRBD1. Germline values: CDR1 SGHDT, CDR2 YYEEEE. The CDR3 has 15 residues. V lost 4 bases to trimming and J lost 5 bases; unmatched junction nucleotides: 10. The CDR3 nucleotides read TGTGCCAGCAGCACAACTACAGGGGGCAGGAACGAGCAGTACTTC. It translates to CASSTTTGGRNEQYF.

The V call is TRBV6-5, the J call TRBJ2-1, with TRBD2 identical over 11 bases. Germline lookup yields CDR1 MNHEY and CDR2 SVGAGI. V was clipped by 2 bases and J by 6 bases; unmatched bases: 3. The CDR3 has 15 residues. CDR3: CASSYGSGRANEQFF. The CDR3 nucleotides are TGTGCCAGCAGTTACGGTAGCGGGAGGGCCAATGAGCAGTTCTTC.

A few counts support this clonotype. V usage is TRBV28 and J usage is TRBJ2-7; a weak D match, TRBD2 (6 bases). Trimming shortened V by 5 bases and J by 3 bases, and 14 bases separated the two germline ends. The CDR3 sequence is 14 residues long. Germline values: CDR1 MDHEN, CDR2 SYDVKM. CDR3 protein: CASSPGGTRYEQYF. In DNA, the CDR3 is TGTGCCAGCAGTCCGGGCGGGACTCGCTACGAGCAGTACTTC.

The genes are TRBV4-1 and TRBJ2-1; no clear D gene. Trimming removed 0 bases at V and 7 bases at J, with 13 bases between. This CDR3 is 15 amino acids long. Germline V gives CDR1 MGHRA, CDR2 YSYEKL. The CDR3 loop is CASSQDLLTRNEQFF. CDR3 nucleotide sequence: TGCGCCAGCAGCCAAGATCTCCTAACTCGGAATGAGCAGTTCTTC.

There are many counts of this clonotype. CDR3 amino acids: CSARGPTGQETQYF. DNA for the CDR3: TGCAGTGCTAGGGGTCCCACAGGGCAAGAGACCCAGTACTTC. The V gene is TRBV20-1, the J gene TRBJ2-5; a possible D gene is TRBD1 (6 bases). The germline V gene has CDR1 DFQATT and CDR2 SNEGSKA (reference sequence). The CDR3 has 14 amino acids. V was shortened by 3 bases and J by 2 bases, with 13 bases between the two germline ends.

This clonotype has a handful of counts. This chain links TRBV20-1 with TRBJ2-7, with 7 positions matching TRBD2. Germline assignment: CDR1 DFQATT and CDR2 SNEGSKA (reference sequence). The CDR3 is made up of 15 amino acids. The V and J ends lost 4 bases and 0 bases, in that order; junction bases with no gene match: 9. The CDR3 reads CSANRPGGSSYEQYF. CDR3 in DNA: TGCAGTGCTAACCGGCCAGGCGGGAGCTCCTACGAGCAGTACTTC.